This TCR beta chain was documented in a study of CXCR3-negative and CXCR3-positive naive CD8 T cells. The TRB cDNA libraries were prepared by 5' RACE with UMI labels. TCRdb processed the 5' RACE reads again and assigns one entry to each CDR3 protein, with no DNA. The table lists about 98,000 distinct CDR3 sequences. The CDR3 loop spans 17 amino acids. Germline CDR1 MNHNS, CDR2 SASEGT. CD45RO-CCR7+CD27+CD95- cells counted as naive CD8+ T cells. In the case of this clonotype: Its antigen is unidentified.

Study-level points and caveats: CXCR3-positive naive cells had more hydrophobic TRB CDR3s than CXCR3-negative naive cells.

This clonotype was sampled from a human donor in good health. Some clones in this sample may be carry-over from other donors' samples. The sample taken for sequencing was naive CXCR3+ CD8+ T cells from blood. The subset is: CD45RO-CCR7+CD27+CD95- naive CD8+ T cells expressing CXCR3 (TNR3+). V is TRBV6-1 and J is TRBJ1-1. The CDR3 sequence is CASRLGQPEIMNTEAFF.